The T cell receptor beta chain described here comes from a study of CD8 T cells in Susac syndrome. Between the trimmed V and J ends, which lost 3 bases and 2 bases, there was a span of 4 bases. The CDR3 covers 11 residues. CDR1 and CDR2 from the germline V gene are DFQATT and SNEGSKA (reference sequence). It was with random hexamers that roughly 0.45 to 1 ug RNA was reverse transcribed. Amplification of TCR beta CDR3 spanned 54 Vbeta and 13 Jbeta via immunoSEQ multiplex PCR. TCRdb fed the immunoSEQ multiplex PCR reads into MiXCR, producing one record per CDR3 protein. The table lists about 210,000 distinct CDR3 sequences, roughly 95% of them singletons.

The genes are TRBV20-1 and TRBJ2-5; D is uncertain. Sequenced sample: CD4+ T cells from PBMCs. This clonotype was sampled from a human donor in good health. The CDR3 nucleotides read TGCAGTGCTAGTGAGCAAGAGACCCAGTACTTC. Translating gives CSASEQETQYF.